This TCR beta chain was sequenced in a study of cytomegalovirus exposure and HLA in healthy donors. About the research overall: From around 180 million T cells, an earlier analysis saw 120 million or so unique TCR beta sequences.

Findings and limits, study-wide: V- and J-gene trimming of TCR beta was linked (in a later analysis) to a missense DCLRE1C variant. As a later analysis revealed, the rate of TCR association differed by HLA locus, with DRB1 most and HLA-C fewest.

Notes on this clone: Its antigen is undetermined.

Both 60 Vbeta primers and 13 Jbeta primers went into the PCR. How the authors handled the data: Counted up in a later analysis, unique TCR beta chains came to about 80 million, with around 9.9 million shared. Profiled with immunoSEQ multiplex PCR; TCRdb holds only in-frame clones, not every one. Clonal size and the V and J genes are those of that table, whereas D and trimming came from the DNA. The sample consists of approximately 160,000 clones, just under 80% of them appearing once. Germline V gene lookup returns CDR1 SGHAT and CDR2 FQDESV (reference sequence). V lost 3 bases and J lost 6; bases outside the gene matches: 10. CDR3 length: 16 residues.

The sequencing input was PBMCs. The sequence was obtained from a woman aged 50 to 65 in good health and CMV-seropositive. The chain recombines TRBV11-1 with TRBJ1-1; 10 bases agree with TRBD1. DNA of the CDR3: TGTGCCAGCAGCTTGCTGGGGACAGGGGATTCCGCTGAAGCTTTCTTT. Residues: CASSLLGTGDSAEAFF.